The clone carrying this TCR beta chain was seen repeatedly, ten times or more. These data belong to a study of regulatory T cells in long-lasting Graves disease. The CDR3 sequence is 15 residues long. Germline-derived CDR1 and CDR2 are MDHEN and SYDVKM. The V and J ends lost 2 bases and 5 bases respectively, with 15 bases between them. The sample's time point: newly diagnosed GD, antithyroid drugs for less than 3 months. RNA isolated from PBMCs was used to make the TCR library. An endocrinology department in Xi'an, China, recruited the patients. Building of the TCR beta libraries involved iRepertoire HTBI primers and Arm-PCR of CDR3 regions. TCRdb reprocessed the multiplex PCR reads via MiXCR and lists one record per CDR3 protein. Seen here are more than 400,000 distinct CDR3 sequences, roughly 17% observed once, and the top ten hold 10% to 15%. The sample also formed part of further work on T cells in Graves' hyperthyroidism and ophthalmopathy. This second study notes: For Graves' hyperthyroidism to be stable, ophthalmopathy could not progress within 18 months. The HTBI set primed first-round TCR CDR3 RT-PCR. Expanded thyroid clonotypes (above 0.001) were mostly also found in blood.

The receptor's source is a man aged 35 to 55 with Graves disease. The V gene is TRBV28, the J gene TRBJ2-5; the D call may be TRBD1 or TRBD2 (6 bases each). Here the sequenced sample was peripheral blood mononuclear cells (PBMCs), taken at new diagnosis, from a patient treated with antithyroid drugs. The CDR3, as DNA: TGTGCCAGCAGTTTACGCCCCGGGGGCGGGGAGACCCAGTACTTC. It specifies CASSLRPGGGETQYF.